These 18 T cell receptor beta chains were all obtained from the same sample, sequenced in a study of blood T cell repertoires in COVID-19. Profiled with immunoSEQ multiplex PCR; TCRdb holds only in-frame clones, not every one. The table records about 200,000 clones, over 70% of them present only once. Material: peripheral blood. The receptors derive from a woman aged 80 or over with acute or convalescent COVID-19.

This chain connects TRBV6-5 to TRBJ2-7; D gene uncertain. The germline CDR1 and CDR2 sequences are MNHEY and SVGAGI. CDR3 size: 12 residues. The V and J ends lost 6 bases and 4 bases respectively, with 10 bases between them. CDR3 loop: CASRSQVYEQYF. CDR3 bases: TGTGCCAGCAGAAGCCAGGTATACGAGCAGTACTTC.

The gene calls are TRBV5-1 and TRBJ2-3; D uncertain. This CDR3 has 15 residues. In germline, CDR1 is SGHRS, CDR2 YFSETQ. The V end was cut by 7 bases, the J end by 5 bases, with 20 bases between. CDR3 residues: CASGFGPEVLDTQYF. The CDR3 bases are TGCGCCAGCGGTTTTGGTCCCGAGGTCCTAGATACGCAGTATTTT. The whole variable domain, filled in from reference TRBV5-1 and TRBJ2-3, reads KAGVTQTPRYLIKTRGQQVTLSCSPISGHRSVSWYQQTPGQGLQFLFEYFSETQRNKGNFPGRFSGRQFSNSRSEMNVSTLELGDSALYLCASGFGPEVLDTQYFGPGTRLTVL.

The J gene is TRBJ1-5, the V gene TRBV6-5; TRBD1 agrees at 9 bases. V lost 6 bases and J lost 4; bases outside the gene matches: 4. CDR3 length: 14 residues. Germline V gene sequence: CDR1 MNHEY, CDR2 SVGAGI. The CDR3 here is CASRETGGNQPQHF. CDR3 sequence (DNA): TGTGCCAGCAGAGAGACAGGGGGTAATCAGCCCCAGCATTTT.

This chain connects TRBV5-6 to TRBJ2-1; 7 bases agree with TRBD2. The ends lost 4 bases at V and 7 bases at J; junction bases unmatched: 14. This CDR3 spans 16 amino acids. Germline CDR1 SGHDT, CDR2 YYEEEE. Here the CDR3 reads CASSRIAGGVGNEQFF. The CDR3 bases are TGTGCCAGCAGCAGAATAGCGGGCGGAGTGGGGAATGAGCAGTTCTTC.

The V gene is TRBV28, the J gene TRBJ1-5; a weak D match, TRBD1 (6 bases). Looked up from germline, CDR1 is MDHEN and CDR2 is SYDVKM. CDR3 length: 16 amino acids. The ends were cut back, 2 bases at V and 2 bases at J, with 13 bases in the middle. The CDR3 coding sequence is TGTGCCAGCAGTTTAGGTGGGGGCCCGGGCAATCAGCCCCAGCATTTT. This codes for CASSLGGGPGNQPQHF.

The chain carries TRBV28 and TRBJ2-1; D is possibly TRBD2 (5 bases). Per germline, CDR1 MDHEN and CDR2 SYDVKM. Trimming stripped 0 bases from V and 9 bases from J, with 9 bases between. The CDR3 length is 13 residues. CDR3 DNA: TGTGCCAGCAGTTTATGGGAGGACGGTGAGCAGTTCTTC. Translation gives CASSLWEDGEQFF.

The chain is built from TRBV5-4 and TRBJ1-1, with TRBD1 identical over 7 bases. Germline V gives CDR1 SGHNT, CDR2 YYREEE (reference sequence). The CDR3 runs 17 residues. Losses at the gene ends were 3 bases for V and 0 bases for J; bases not matched to a gene: 11. The CDR3 is CASSSRGAGTVNTEAFF. In nucleotides, the CDR3 is TGTGCCAGCAGCTCGAGGGGGGCCGGGACAGTGAACACTGAAGCTTTCTTT.

The chain joins TRBV5-1 to TRBJ2-1; D may be TRBD2 (6 bases). This CDR3 has 14 amino acids. V gave up 1 base and J gave up 5 bases, with 10 bases separating them. Per germline, CDR1 SGHRS and CDR2 YFSETQ. The DNA for the CDR3 is TGCGCCAGCAGCTTGTCGCGGGGCAACAATGAGCAGTTCTTC. This encodes CASSLSRGNNEQFF.

This clone occurred once. The V gene is TRBV3-1 (or the pseudogene TRBV3-2), the J gene TRBJ1-2; D perhaps matches TRBD1 (6 bases). The CDR3 is 14 amino acids. Trimming left V 0 bases short and J 7 bases short, with 12 bases between. Looked up from germline, CDR1 is LGHDT and CDR2 is YNNKEL (reference sequence). This chain's CDR3 is CASSQDAGALGYTF. The DNA for the CDR3 is TGTGCCAGCAGCCAAGACGCGGGGGCTCTTGGCTACACCTTC.

This sequence joins TRBV24-1 and TRBJ2-7; D might be TRBD2 (5 bases). CDR1 and CDR2 (germline): KGHDR, SFDVKD. This CDR3 comprises 16 residues. V was shortened by 2 bases and J by 4 bases, with 17 bases between the two germline ends. The CDR3 spells CATSDSTPGERYEQYF. As DNA, the CDR3 is TGTGCCACCAGTGATTCGACTCCCGGGGAGCGTTACGAGCAGTACTTC.

This chain links TRBV11-2 with TRBJ1-5; TRBD1 matches 7 bases. Unmatched junction bases numbered 7, after V lost 5 bases and J lost 6 bases. This CDR3 has 14 amino acids. CDR1 and CDR2 (germline): SGHAT, FQNNGV. CDR3 sequence reads: CASSTGTVSQPQHF. The CDR3 coding sequence is TGTGCCAGCAGCACCGGGACAGTCTCTCAGCCCCAGCATTTT. The variable domain in full, with the rest retrieved from reference TRBV11-2 and TRBJ1-5, is EAGVAQSPRYKIIEKRQSVAFWCNPISGHATLYWYQQILGQGPKLLIQFQNNGVVDDSQLPKDRFSAERLKGVDSTLKIQPAKLEDSAVYLCASSTGTVSQPQHFGDGTRLSIL.

This clone was counted a single time. The J gene is TRBJ2-3, the V gene TRBV18; TRBD2 matches at 11 bases. V was clipped by 3 bases and J by 5 bases; unmatched bases: 13. There are 18 residues in the CDR3. Germline-derived CDR1 and CDR2 are KGHSH and LQKENI. The DNA for the CDR3 is TGTGCCAGCTCACCTAAGGCCCAACTAGCGGGAGTGCTAGATACGCAGTATTTT. The encoded protein is CASSPKAQLAGVLDTQYF. The full variable domain, rest sourced from reference TRBV18 and TRBJ2-3, is NAGVMQNPRHLVRRRGQEARLRCSPMKGHSHVYWYRQLPEEGLKFMVYLQKENIIDESGMPKERFSAEFPKEGPSILRIQQVVRGDSAAYFCASSPKAQLAGVLDTQYFGPGTRLTVL.

This clone was detected only once. The chain employs TRBV30 and TRBJ1-2; 8 nucleotides line up with TRBD1. Germline CDR1 and CDR2: GTSNPN and SVGIG (reference sequence). This CDR3 has 14 residues. V gave up 4 bases and J gave up 4 bases; unmatched junction bases: 8. The CDR3 sequence is CAWNSGGVIYGYTF. The CDR3 nucleotides are TGTGCCTGGAATTCAGGGGGCGTTATCTATGGCTACACCTTC.

The chain carries TRBV10-3 and TRBJ2-2, with D possibly matching TRBD2 (7 bases). Germline CDR1 reads ENHRY; CDR2 reads SYGVKD. This CDR3 comprises 16 residues. Trimming shortened V by 10 bases and J by 3 bases, and 21 bases separated the two germline ends. CDR3 nucleotide sequence: TGTGCCACCACCTATCGTGGAGGGGGGGACACCGGGGAGCTGTTTTTT. This sequence encodes CATTYRGGGDTGELFF.

The count of this clone is one. The J gene is TRBJ1-6, the V gene TRBV2; 10 nucleotides align to TRBD1. The CDR3 is 14 residues long. V trimming: 3 bases; J trimming: 11 bases; junction bases outside the gene matches: 4. CDR1 and CDR2 (germline): SNHLY, FYNNEI. CDR3 sequence reads: CASSEGTGVAPLHF. As DNA, the CDR3 is TGTGCCAGCAGTGAGGGGACAGGGGTAGCACCCCTCCACTTT.

This rearrangement joins TRBV18 to TRBJ2-3, with 7 bases aligning to TRBD2. CDR1 and CDR2 (germline): KGHSH, LQKENI. CDR3 length equals 16 residues. With 0 bases clipped from V and 2 bases from J, the junction kept 5 bases outside the gene matches. The CDR3 sequence is CASSPPGGTVTDTQYF. The CDR3 DNA reads TGTGCCAGCTCACCACCCGGGGGGACCGTCACAGATACGCAGTATTTT.

The CDR3: CASRLYDRGEQYF. CDR3 in DNA: TGTGCCAGCAGGCTATACGACAGGGGTGAGCAGTACTTC. This chain connects TRBV2 to TRBJ2-7; the match to TRBD1 covers 8 bases. Germline-derived CDR1 and CDR2 are SNHLY and FYNNEI. This CDR3 spans 13 amino acids. V lost 6 bases, J lost 7 bases, and 8 bases stayed unmatched.

J is TRBJ1-2 and V is TRBV19, with TRBD1 as a possible D gene (6 bases). The CDR3 runs to 12 residues. The V end lost 5 bases, the J end lost 8 bases, and 12 bases lay between the germline ends. CDR1 LNHDA and CDR2 SQIVND come from the germline V gene (reference sequence). The CDR3 loop reads CASSFTGSGYTF. The CDR3 DNA is TGTGCCAGTAGTTTTACAGGGAGCGGCTACACCTTC.